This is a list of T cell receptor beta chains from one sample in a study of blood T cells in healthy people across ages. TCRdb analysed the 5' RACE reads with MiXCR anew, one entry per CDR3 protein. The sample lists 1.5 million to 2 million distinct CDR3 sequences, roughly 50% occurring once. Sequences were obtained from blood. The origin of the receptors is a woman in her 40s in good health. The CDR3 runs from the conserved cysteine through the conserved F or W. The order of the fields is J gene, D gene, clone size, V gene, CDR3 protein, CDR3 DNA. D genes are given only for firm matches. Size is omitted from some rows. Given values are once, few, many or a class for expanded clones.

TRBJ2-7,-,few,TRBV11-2,CASSLTELVISSYEQYF,TGTGCCAGCAGCTTAACCGAGCTCGTCATCAGCTCCTACGAGCAGTACTTC
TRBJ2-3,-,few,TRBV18,CASSPLAARVYTDTQYF,TGTGCCAGCTCACCACTAGCCGCAAGGGTTTACACAGATACGCAGTATTTT
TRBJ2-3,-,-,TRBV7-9,CASSPRDPPATDTQYF,TGTGCCAGCAGCCCACGGGACCCCCCGGCCACAGATACGCAGTATTTT
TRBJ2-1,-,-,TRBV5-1,CASSGREWYNEQFF,TGCGCCAGCAGCGGGCGGGAATGGTACAATGAGCAGTTCTTC
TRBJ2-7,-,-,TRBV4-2,CASSQPGDLPYEQYF,TGTGCCAGCAGCCAACCAGGAGACCTTCCCTACGAGCAGTACTTC
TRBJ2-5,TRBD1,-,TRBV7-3,CASSRDRDTTQYF,TGTGCCAGCAGCCGGGACAGGGACACGACCCAGTACTTC
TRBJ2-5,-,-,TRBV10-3,CAISDPGWLSSEQYF,TGTGCCATCAGTGATCCGGGCTGGCTTTCGTCTGAGCAGTACTTC
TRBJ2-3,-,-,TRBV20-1,CSARVQGSAQYF,TGCAGTGCTAGGGTACAGGGATCAGCGCAGTATTTT
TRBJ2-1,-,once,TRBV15,CATSPGHLSSYNEQFF,TGTGCCACCAGTCCGGGGCATCTTAGCTCCTACAATGAGCAGTTCTTC
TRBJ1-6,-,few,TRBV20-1,CSARQGNSPLHF,TGCAGTGCTAGACAGGGGAATTCACCCCTCCACTTT
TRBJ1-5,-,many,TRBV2,CASIRGDGNQPQHF,TGTGCCAGCATTCGTGGGGATGGAAATCAGCCCCAGCATTTT
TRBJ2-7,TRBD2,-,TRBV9,CASSVGDPSGGPFSYEQYF,TGTGCCAGCAGCGTAGGAGACCCTAGCGGGGGCCCCTTCTCCTACGAGCAGTACTTC
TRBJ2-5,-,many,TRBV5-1,CASTATGRETQYF,TGCGCCAGCACCGCGACAGGGAGGGAGACCCAGTACTTC
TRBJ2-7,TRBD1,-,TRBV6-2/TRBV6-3,CASSYDRGRSTYEQYF,TGTGCCAGCAGTTACGACAGGGGACGTAGCACCTACGAGCAGTACTTC
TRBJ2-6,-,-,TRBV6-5,CASSYTKNKRSGANVLTF,TGTGCCAGCAGTTACACAAAAAATAAACGGTCTGGGGCCAACGTCCTGACTTTC
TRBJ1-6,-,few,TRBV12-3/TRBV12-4,CASRKSSYNSPLHF,TGTGCCAGCAGGAAGAGCTCCTATAATTCACCCCTCCACTTT
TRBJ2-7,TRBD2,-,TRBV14,CASSQGIVAGGHYEQYF,TGTGCCAGCAGCCAAGGTATCGTCGCGGGGGGGCACTACGAGCAGTACTTC
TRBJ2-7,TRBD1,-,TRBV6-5,CASSWTVGQGVTYEQYF,TGTGCCAGCAGTTGGACGGTGGGACAGGGGGTTACCTACGAGCAGTACTTC
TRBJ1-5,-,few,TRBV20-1,CSALTGLNQPQHF,TGCAGTGCCCTGACGGGGCTGAATCAGCCCCAGCATTTT
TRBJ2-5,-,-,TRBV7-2,CASSLGSAGKQETQYF,TGTGCCAGCAGCTTAGGATCAGCAGGGAAACAAGAGACCCAGTACTTC
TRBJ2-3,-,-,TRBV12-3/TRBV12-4,CASSYDRKPSTDTQYF,TGTGCCAGCAGCTATGACAGGAAACCTAGCACAGATACGCAGTATTTT
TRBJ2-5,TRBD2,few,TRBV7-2,CASRPTSGYQETQYF,TGTGCCAGCAGACCTACTAGCGGGTACCAAGAGACCCAGTACTTC
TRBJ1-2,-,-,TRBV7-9,CATGPTDYGYTF,TGTGCCACCGGACCGACTGACTATGGCTACACCTTC
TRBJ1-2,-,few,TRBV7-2,CASSERIYGYTF,TGTGCCAGCAGCGAGAGGATTTATGGCTACACCTTC
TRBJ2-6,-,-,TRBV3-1,CASNAGSGANVLTF,TGTGCCAGCAACGCAGGGTCGGGGGCCAACGTCCTGACTTTC
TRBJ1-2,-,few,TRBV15,CATSTGGPSYGYTF,TGTGCCACCTCCACGGGGGGGCCCAGCTATGGCTACACCTTC
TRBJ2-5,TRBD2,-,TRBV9,CASSVATGGGLPGQETQYF,TGTGCCAGCAGCGTAGCTACGGGCGGGGGGCTTCCCGGTCAAGAGACCCAGTACTTC
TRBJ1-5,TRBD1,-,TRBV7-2,CASSITGVNQPQHF,TGTGCCAGCAGCATTACAGGGGTAAATCAGCCCCAGCATTTT
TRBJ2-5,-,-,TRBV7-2,CASSTYKGVPQETQYF,TGTGCCAGCAGCACCTATAAGGGGGTTCCCCAAGAGACCCAGTACTTC
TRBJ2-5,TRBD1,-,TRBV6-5,CASNRAGAGGETQYF,TGTGCCAGCAATAGAGCAGGGGCAGGGGGAGAGACCCAGTACTTC
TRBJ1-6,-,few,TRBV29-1,CSVESLRWNLYNSPLHF,TGCAGCGTTGAATCACTAAGATGGAACCTCTATAATTCACCCCTCCACTTT
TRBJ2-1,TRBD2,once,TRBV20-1,CSAREAGSYSEQFF,TGCAGTGCTAGGGAAGCGGGAAGCTACAGTGAGCAGTTCTTC
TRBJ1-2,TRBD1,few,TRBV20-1,CSAGQGAFSYGYTF,TGCAGTGCTGGACAGGGGGCCTTCAGCTATGGCTACACCTTC
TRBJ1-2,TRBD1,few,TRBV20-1,CSARELGRGVDYGYTF,TGCAGTGCTAGAGAGCTTGGCAGGGGGGTAGACTATGGCTACACCTTC
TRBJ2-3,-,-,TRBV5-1,CASSRVPRGTDTQYF,TGCGCCAGTTCACGCGTCCCCCGTGGCACAGATACGCAGTATTTT
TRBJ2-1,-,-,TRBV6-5,CASRKQGYQETQFF,TGTGCCAGCAGAAAACAGGGTTATCAAGAGACCCAGTTCTTC
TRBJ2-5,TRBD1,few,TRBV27,CASSLDRGRLETQYF,TGTGCCAGCAGTTTAGATAGGGGGCGTTTGGAGACCCAGTACTTC
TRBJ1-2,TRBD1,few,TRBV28,CASSRRGLLYGYTF,TGTGCCAGCAGCCGGAGGGGGCTCCTCTATGGCTACACCTTC
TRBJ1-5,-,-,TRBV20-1,CSARDLLQGSNNQPQHF,TGCAGTGCTAGAGATCTCTTACAGGGATCTAACAATCAGCCCCAGCATTTT
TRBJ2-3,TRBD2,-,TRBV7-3,CASRPLGGGGAPDTQYF,TGTGCCAGCAGGCCTTTAGGTGGCGGGGGGGCCCCAGATACGCAGTATTTT
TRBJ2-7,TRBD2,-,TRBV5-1,CASSLETSGGFEQYF,TGCGCCAGCAGCTTGGAGACTAGCGGGGGTTTCGAGCAGTACTTC
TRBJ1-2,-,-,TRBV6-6,CASSYEGLGYTF,TGTGCCAGCAGTTACGAGGGGCTTGGCTACACCTTC
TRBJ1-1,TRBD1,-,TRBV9,CASSTGTGMNTEAFF,TGTGCCAGCAGCACCGGGACAGGGATGAACACTGAAGCTTTCTTT
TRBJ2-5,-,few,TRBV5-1,CASSFFDTIQETQYF,TGCGCCAGCAGCTTTTTCGACACGATCCAAGAGACCCAGTACTTC
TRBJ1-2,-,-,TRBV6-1,CASSEGGRSNYGYTF,TGTGCCAGCAGTGAAGGGGGGCGGTCGAACTATGGCTACACCTTC
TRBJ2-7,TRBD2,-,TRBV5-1,CASSLVSRSASGYNEQYF,TGCGCCAGCAGCTTGGTTAGTCGGAGCGCTAGCGGGTACAATGAGCAGTACTTC
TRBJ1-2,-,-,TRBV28,CASSWDGGADYGYTF,TGTGCCAGCAGTTGGGATGGGGGCGCGGACTATGGCTACACCTTC
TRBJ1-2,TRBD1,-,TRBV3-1,CASKNRDSYGYTF,TGTGCCAGCAAAAACCGGGACAGCTATGGCTACACCTTC
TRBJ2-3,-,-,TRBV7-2,CASSLAGSGGTTDTQYF,TGTGCCAGCAGCTTAGCGGGTAGCGGCGGGACCACAGATACGCAGTATTTT
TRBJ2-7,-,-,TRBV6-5,CASRSYGGSSYEQYF,TGTGCCAGCAGGAGTTACGGGGGCAGTTCCTACGAGCAGTACTTC